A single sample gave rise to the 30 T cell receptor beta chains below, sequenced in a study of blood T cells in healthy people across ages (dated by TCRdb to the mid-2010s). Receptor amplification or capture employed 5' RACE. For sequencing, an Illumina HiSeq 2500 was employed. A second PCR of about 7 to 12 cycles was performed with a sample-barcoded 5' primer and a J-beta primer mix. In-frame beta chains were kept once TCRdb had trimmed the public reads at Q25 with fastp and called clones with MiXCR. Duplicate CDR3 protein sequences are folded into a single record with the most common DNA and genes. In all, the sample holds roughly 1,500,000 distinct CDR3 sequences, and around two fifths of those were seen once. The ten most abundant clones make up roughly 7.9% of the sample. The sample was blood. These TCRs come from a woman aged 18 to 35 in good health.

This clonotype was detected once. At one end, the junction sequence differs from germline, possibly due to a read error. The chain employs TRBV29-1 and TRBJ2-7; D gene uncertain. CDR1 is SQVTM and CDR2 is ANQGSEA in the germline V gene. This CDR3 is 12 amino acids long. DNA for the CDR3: TGCAGCGTTGGGTATCACTCCTACGGGCAGTACTTC. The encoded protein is CSVGYHSYGQYF.

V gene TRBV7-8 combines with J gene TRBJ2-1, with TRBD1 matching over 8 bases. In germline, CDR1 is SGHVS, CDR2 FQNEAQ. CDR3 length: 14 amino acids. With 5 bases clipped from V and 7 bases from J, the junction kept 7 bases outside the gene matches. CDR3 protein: CASSTRTGLNEQFF. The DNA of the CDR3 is TGTGCCAGCAGCACCAGGACAGGGTTGAATGAGCAGTTCTTC.

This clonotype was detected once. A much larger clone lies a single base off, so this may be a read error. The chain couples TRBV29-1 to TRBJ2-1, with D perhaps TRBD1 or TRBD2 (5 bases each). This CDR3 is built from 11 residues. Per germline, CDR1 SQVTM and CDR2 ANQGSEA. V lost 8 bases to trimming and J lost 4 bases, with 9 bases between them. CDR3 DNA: TGCAGCTGCGAGGGGTACAATGAGCAGTTCTTC. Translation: CSCEGYNEQFF.

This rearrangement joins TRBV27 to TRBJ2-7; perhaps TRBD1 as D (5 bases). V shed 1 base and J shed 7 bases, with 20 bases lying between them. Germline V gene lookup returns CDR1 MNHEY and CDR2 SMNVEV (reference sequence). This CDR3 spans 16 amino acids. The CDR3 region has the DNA TGTGCCAGCAGTTTATATATAGGGGCTATCACTGGTGAGCAGTACTTC. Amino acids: CASSLYIGAITGEQYF.

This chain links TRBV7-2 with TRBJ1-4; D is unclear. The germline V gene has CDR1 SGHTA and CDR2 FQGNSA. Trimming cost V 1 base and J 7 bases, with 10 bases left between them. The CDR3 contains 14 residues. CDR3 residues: CASSLGGFSEKLFF. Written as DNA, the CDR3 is TGTGCCAGCAGCTTAGGAGGGTTCAGTGAAAAACTGTTTTTT.

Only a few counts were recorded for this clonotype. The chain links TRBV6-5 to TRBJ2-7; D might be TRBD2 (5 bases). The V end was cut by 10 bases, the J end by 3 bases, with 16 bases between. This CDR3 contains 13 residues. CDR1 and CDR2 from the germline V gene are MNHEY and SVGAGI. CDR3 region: CATSDGKDYEQYF. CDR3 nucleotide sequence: TGTGCCACCTCGGACGGGAAGGACTACGAGCAGTACTTC.

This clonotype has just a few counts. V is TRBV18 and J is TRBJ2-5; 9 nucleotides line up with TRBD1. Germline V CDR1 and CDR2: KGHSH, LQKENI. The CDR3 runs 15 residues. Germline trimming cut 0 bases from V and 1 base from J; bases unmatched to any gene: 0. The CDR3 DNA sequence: TGTGCCAGCTCACCACCGGGACAGGGCCAAGAGACCCAGTACTTC. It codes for CASSPPGQGQETQYF. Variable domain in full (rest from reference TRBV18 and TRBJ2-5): NAGVMQNPRHLVRRRGQEARLRCSPMKGHSHVYWYRQLPEEGLKFMVYLQKENIIDESGMPKERFSAEFPKEGPSILRIQQVVRGDSAAYFCASSPPGQGQETQYFGPGTRLLVL.

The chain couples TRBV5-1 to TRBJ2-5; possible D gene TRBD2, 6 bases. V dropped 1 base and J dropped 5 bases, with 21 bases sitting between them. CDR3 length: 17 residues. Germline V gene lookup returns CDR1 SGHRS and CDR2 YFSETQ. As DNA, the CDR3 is TGCGCCAGCAGCTTGCGGACTACCCTATTAGGCCGGGAGACCCAGTACTTC. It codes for CASSLRTTLLGRETQYF.

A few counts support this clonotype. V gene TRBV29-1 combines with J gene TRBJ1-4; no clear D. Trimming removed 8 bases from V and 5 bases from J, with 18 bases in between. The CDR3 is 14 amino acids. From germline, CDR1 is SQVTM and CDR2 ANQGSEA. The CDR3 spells CSSREGNRNEKLFF. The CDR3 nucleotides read TGCAGCTCCCGGGAGGGTAACCGGAATGAAAAACTGTTTTTT.

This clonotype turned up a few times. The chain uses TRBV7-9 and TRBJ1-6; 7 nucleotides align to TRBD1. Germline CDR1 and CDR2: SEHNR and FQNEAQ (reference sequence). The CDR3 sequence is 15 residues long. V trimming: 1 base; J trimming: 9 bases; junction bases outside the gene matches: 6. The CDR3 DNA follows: TGTGCCAGCAGCTTAGACGGACAGGACCCTTCACCCCTCCACTTT. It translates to CASSLDGQDPSPLHF.

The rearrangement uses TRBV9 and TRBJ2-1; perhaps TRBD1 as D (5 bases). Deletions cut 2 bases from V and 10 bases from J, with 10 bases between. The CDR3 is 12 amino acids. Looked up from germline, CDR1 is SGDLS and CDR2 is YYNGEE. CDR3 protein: CASSVQGYEQFF. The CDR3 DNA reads TGTGCCAGCAGCGTGCAGGGATACGAGCAGTTCTTC.

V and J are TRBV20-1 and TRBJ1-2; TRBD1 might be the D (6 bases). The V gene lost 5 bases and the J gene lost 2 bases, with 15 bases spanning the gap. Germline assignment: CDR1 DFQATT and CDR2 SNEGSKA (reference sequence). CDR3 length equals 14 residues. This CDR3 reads CSAPGGVPNYGYTF. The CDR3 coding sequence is TGCAGTGCTCCCGGGGGCGTACCAAACTATGGCTACACCTTC.

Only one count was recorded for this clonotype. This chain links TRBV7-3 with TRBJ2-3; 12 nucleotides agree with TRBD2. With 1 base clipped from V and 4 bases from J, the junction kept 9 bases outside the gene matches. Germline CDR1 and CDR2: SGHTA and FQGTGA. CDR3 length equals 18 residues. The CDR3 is CASSLMARLAGGSDTQYF. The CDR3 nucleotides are TGTGCCAGCAGCTTAATGGCGCGGCTAGCGGGAGGGTCAGATACGCAGTATTTT.

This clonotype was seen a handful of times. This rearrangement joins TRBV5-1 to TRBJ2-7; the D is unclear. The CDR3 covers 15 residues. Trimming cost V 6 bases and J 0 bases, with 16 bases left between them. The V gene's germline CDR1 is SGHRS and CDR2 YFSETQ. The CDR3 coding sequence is TGCGCCAGCACCCCAAGTGTTTTGACCTCCTACGAGCAGTACTTC. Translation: CASTPSVLTSYEQYF.

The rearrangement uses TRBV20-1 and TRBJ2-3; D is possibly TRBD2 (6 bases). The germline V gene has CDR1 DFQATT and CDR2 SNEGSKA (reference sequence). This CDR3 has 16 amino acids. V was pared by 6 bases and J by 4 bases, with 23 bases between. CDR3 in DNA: TGCAGTGCCCCCCTCGCGGAGGGGAGTTCAGCAGATACGCAGTATTTT. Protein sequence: CSAPLAEGSSADTQYF.

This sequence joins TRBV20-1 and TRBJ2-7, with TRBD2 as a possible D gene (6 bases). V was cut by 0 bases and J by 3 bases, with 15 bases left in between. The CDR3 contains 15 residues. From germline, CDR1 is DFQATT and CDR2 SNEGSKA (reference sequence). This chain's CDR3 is CSARDLGGNNYEQYF. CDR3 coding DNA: TGCAGTGCTAGAGATCTGGGAGGAAACAACTACGAGCAGTACTTC.

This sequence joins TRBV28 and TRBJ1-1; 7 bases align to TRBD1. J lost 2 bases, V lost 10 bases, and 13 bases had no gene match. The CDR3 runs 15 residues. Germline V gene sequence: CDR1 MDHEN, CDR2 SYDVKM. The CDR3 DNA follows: TGTGCCACCATCGACACAGGGGTAGGAAACACTGAAGCTTTCTTT. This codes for CATIDTGVGNTEAFF.

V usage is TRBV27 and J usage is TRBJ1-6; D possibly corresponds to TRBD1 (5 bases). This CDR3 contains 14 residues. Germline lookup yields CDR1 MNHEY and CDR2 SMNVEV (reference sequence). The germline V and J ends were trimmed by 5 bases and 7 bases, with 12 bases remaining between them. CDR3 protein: CASSVGQQNSPLHF. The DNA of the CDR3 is TGTGCCAGCAGTGTGGGGCAGCAAAATTCACCCCTCCACTTT.

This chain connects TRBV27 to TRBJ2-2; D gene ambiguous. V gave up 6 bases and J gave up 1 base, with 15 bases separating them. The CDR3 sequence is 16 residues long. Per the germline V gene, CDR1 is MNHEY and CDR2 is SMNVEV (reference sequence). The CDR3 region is CASSLWGAQNTGELFF. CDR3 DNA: TGTGCCAGCAGCCTTTGGGGTGCTCAGAACACCGGGGAGCTGTTTTTT.

CDR3 amino acids: CCIDSWTGSYEQYF. The CDR3, as DNA: TGCTGTATTGACTCTTGGACAGGTTCCTACGAGCAGTACTTC. The V call is TRBV20-1, the J call TRBJ2-7; TRBD1 matches at 7 bases. Germline V gene data show CDR1 as DFQATT and CDR2 as SNEGSKA (reference sequence). The CDR3 totals 14 residues.

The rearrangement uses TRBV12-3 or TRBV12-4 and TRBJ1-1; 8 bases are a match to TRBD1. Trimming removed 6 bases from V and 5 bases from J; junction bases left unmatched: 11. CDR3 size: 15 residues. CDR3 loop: CASSPVRTGRTEAFF. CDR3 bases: TGTGCCAGCAGCCCAGTCCGGACAGGGCGGACTGAAGCTTTCTTT.

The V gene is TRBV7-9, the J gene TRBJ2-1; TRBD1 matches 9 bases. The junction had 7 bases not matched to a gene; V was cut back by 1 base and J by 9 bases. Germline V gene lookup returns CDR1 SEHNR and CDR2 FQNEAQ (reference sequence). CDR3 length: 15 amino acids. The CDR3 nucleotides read TGTGCCAGCAGCTTAGGGGGGACAGGGAGTATTGAGCAGTTCTTC. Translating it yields CASSLGGTGSIEQFF.

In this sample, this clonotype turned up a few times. The CDR3 reads CASSYAGGGYEQYF. The CDR3 DNA reads as TGTGCCAGCAGTTACGCAGGGGGCGGATACGAGCAGTACTTC. This chain uses TRBV12-3 or TRBV12-4 with TRBJ2-7, with TRBD1 matching over 8 bases. The CDR3 contains 14 residues. J was trimmed by 4 bases and V by 4 bases; bases with no gene match: 6.

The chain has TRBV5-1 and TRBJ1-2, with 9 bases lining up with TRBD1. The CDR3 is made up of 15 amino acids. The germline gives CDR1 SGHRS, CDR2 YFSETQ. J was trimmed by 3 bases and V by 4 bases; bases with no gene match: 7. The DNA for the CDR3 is TGCGCCAGCAGCCAACAACAGGGGGCCCACTATGGCTACACCTTC. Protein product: CASSQQQGAHYGYTF.

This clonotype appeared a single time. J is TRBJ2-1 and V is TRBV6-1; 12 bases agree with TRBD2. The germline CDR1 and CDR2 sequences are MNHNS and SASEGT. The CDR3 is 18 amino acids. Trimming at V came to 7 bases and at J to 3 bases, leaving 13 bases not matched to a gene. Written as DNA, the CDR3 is TGTGCCAGCACCCGGACTAGCGGGGCGGCCCCTCTCTACAATGAGCAGTTCTTC. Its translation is CASTRTSGAAPLYNEQFF.

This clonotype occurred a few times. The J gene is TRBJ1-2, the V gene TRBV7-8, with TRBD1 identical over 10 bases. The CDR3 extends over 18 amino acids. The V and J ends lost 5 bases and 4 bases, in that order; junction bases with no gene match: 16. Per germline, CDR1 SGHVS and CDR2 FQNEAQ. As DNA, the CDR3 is TGTGCCAGCAGCAAACGACAGGGGGCAACTTTTGGAATCTATGGCTACACCTTC. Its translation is CASSKRQGATFGIYGYTF.

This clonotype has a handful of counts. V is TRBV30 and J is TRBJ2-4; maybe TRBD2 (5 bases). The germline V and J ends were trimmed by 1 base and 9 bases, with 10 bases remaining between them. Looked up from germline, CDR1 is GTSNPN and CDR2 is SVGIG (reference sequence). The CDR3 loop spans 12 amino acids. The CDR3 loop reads CAWSARGIIQYF. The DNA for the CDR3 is TGTGCCTGGAGTGCCCGGGGAATCATTCAGTACTTC.

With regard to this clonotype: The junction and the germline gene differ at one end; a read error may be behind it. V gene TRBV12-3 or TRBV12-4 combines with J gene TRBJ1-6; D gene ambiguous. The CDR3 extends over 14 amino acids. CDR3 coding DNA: TGTTCCAGCAGTTTAGGATCCAGAGCCTCACCCCTCCACTTT. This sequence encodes CSSSLGSRASPLHF.

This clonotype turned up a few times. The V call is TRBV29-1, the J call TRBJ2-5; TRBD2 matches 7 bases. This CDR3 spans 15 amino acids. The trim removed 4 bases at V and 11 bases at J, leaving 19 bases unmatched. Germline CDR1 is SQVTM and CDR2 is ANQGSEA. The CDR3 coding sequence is TGCAGCGTTGCCGGGTTGGCTAGCGGACACAATGAGCAGTACTTC. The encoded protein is CSVAGLASGHNEQYF. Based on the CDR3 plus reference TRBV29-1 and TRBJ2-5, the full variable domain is SAVISQKPSRDICQRGTSLTIQCQVDSQVTMMFWYRQQPGQSLTLIATANQGSEATYESGFVIDKFPISRPNLTFSTLTVSNMSPEDSSIYLCSVAGLASGHNEQYFGPGTRLLVL.

For the CDR3, the DNA is TGTGCCAGCAGCCAAGATATCGGATACTATGGCTACACCTTC. This gives the protein CASSQDIGYYGYTF. V and J are TRBV4-2 and TRBJ1-2; D gene unclear. From germline, CDR1 is LGHNA and CDR2 YNFKEQ. Trimming cost V 0 bases and J 3 bases, with 8 bases left between them. This CDR3 is built from 14 residues.